This T cell receptor (beta chain) was obtained from a study of T cells in Graves' hyperthyroidism and ophthalmopathy. TCR beta CDR3 region amplification was performed from RNA transcripts. The HTBI primer set drove a first-round RT-PCR of the TCR CDR3. MiXCR was run by TCRdb on the multiplex PCR reads, yielding one entry per CDR3 protein. The data contain around 600,000 distinct CDR3 sequences, approximately 15% of them singletons. Germline CDR1 and CDR2: LNHNV and YYDKDF (reference sequence). Trimming pared 0 bases from V and 8 bases from J, leaving 14 bases between. This CDR3 has 15 amino acids. This clonotype was recorded many times. Diagnosis relied on clinical symptoms, serum thyroxine and TRAb, thyroid ultrasound and orbital computed tomography.

The sequence was obtained from a woman aged 25 to 45 with Graves' hyperthyroidism. Sequencing used blood. The chain is built from TRBV15 and TRBJ2-4; D is perhaps TRBD2 (5 bases). Written as DNA, the CDR3 is TGTGCCACCAGCAGAGATTTAATCTCGAGGGACATTCAGTACTTC. Protein: CATSRDLISRDIQYF.